The 32 T cell receptor beta chains reported below all come from one sample, sequenced in a study of response to subunit inactivated influenza vaccine. TCRdb analysed the RT-PCR reads with MiXCR anew, one entry per CDR3 protein. The sample yields 450,000 to 550,000 distinct CDR3 sequences, roughly 23% seen once. This material consisted of CD4+ T cells sorted from PBMCs, taken 5 days after vaccination. Receptors originate from a man aged 50 to 60 who received an inactivated influenza vaccine.

This clonotype was observed a few times. The chain uses TRBV7-2 and TRBJ2-3; D gene unclear. Per the germline V gene, CDR1 is SGHTA and CDR2 is FQGNSA. CDR3 length: 13 residues. The germline V and J ends were trimmed by 3 bases and 6 bases, with 10 bases remaining between them. The CDR3 DNA is TGTGCCAGCAGCTTTGGAACCCCCGATACGCAGTATTTT. Protein: CASSFGTPDTQYF.

The sample holds a few counts of this clonotype. This chain joins TRBV20-1 and TRBJ1-4, with D unresolved. Germline-derived CDR1 and CDR2 are DFQATT and SNEGSKA (reference sequence). The CDR3 extends over 15 amino acids. V was pared by 0 bases and J by 0 bases, with 8 bases between. The CDR3 DNA reads TGCAGTGCTAGAGATTTCCGCTCAACTAATGAAAAACTGTTTTTT. This encodes CSARDFRSTNEKLFF.

This chain connects TRBV7-6 to TRBJ2-3; 8 bases fit TRBD2. The CDR3 extends over 15 amino acids. Germline V gene data show CDR1 as SGHVS and CDR2 as FNYEAQ. Trimming took 4 bases from V and 4 from J; bases not matched to a gene: 7. The CDR3 region has the DNA TGTGCCAGCAGCTCGAAAGCGGGAGATGCAGATACGCAGTATTTT. Residues: CASSSKAGDADTQYF.

The chain employs TRBV20-1 and TRBJ2-5; TRBD1 aligns across 11 bases. This CDR3 comprises 14 residues. The junction had 8 bases not matched to a gene; V was cut back by 6 bases and J by 5 bases. CDR1 is DFQATT and CDR2 is SNEGSKA in the germline V gene (reference sequence). DNA for the CDR3: TGCAGTGCAGCACGGACAGGGGGCGTGGAGACCCAGTACTTC. Its translation: CSAARTGGVETQYF.

The rearrangement uses TRBV20-1 and TRBJ2-5; TRBD2 agrees at 12 bases. Looked up from germline, CDR1 is DFQATT and CDR2 is SNEGSKA (reference sequence). V gave up 6 bases and J gave up 4 bases; unmatched junction bases: 3. The CDR3 is made up of 13 amino acids. The CDR3 loop is CSAPLAGGETQYF. CDR3 bases: TGCAGTGCACCACTAGCGGGGGGAGAGACCCAGTACTTC.

The chain employs TRBV6-2 or TRBV6-3 and TRBJ1-5; D is unresolved. This CDR3 has 14 residues. V was pared by 6 bases and J by 5 bases, with 14 bases between. From germline, CDR1 is MNHEY and CDR2 SVGEGT. The CDR3 region has the DNA TGTGCCAGCAGCGACGGAGGGCGTTATCAGCCCCAGCATTTT. The encoded protein is CASSDGGRYQPQHF.

This clonotype turned up a few times. This chain uses TRBV20-1 with TRBJ2-3, with D perhaps given as TRBD1 or TRBD2 (5 bases each). Trimming took off 6 bases at V and 8 bases at J, with 15 bases between the two ends. CDR1 and CDR2 (germline): DFQATT, SNEGSKA (reference sequence). This CDR3 spans 12 amino acids. CDR3 sequence (DNA): TGCAGTGCCGAGGGGCCCACAAGTACGCAGTATTTT. Its translation is CSAEGPTSTQYF.

This clonotype has more than one count but fewer than ten. The chain links TRBV9 to TRBJ1-2; 9 nucleotides align to TRBD1. The germline CDR1 and CDR2 sequences are SGDLS and YYNGEE. V was clipped by 3 bases and J by 5 bases; unmatched bases: 8. CDR3 size: 15 residues. CDR3 sequence reads: CASSDRDRGWYGYTF. Written as DNA, the CDR3 is TGTGCCAGCAGCGACCGAGACAGGGGGTGGTATGGCTACACCTTC.

The rearrangement joins TRBV7-2 to TRBJ2-5, with 9 positions matching TRBD2. The CDR3 consists of 15 residues. Germline-derived CDR1 and CDR2 are SGHTA and FQGNSA. The trim removed 2 bases at V and 3 bases at J, leaving 4 bases unmatched. CDR3 DNA sequence: TGTGCCAGCAGCTTACCTAGCGGGACGAAAGAGACCCAGTACTTC. This translates into CASSLPSGTKETQYF.

The chain has TRBV12-3 or TRBV12-4 and TRBJ2-7; D remains ambiguous. The V gene lost 0 bases and the J gene lost 6 bases, with 6 bases spanning the gap. This CDR3 has 12 residues. The CDR3 coding sequence is TGTGCCAGCAGTTTAGCTACCGGCGAGCAGTACTTC. Protein sequence: CASSLATGEQYF.

The sample holds many counts of this clonotype. V usage is TRBV12-3 or TRBV12-4 and J usage is TRBJ2-3, with D tentatively TRBD2 (6 bases). Deletions cut 4 bases from V and 0 bases from J, with 11 bases between. This CDR3 is 15 amino acids long. CDR3 amino acids: CASSSEGTSTDTQYF. In DNA form, the CDR3 reads TGTGCCAGCAGTTCGGAAGGGACTAGCACAGATACGCAGTATTTT.

This clonotype has a handful of counts. This chain connects TRBV6-6 to TRBJ1-1, with 7 nucleotides matching TRBD1. Trimming took 6 bases from V and 4 from J; bases not matched to a gene: 5. Germline values: CDR1 MNHNY, CDR2 SVGAGI (reference sequence). This CDR3 comprises 13 residues. CDR3 DNA: TGTGCCAGCAGCCTACAGGGGTTCACTGAAGCTTTCTTT. Translated: CASSLQGFTEAFF.

In this sample, this clonotype turned up a few times. The rearrangement joins TRBV10-3 to TRBJ2-5; perhaps TRBD1 as D (6 bases). The CDR3 is 13 amino acids. The V gene lost 4 bases and the J gene lost 3 bases, with 9 bases spanning the gap. Germline values: CDR1 ENHRY, CDR2 SYGVKD. The CDR3 sequence: CAISVRQEETQYF. The CDR3 DNA reads TGTGCCATCAGTGTTAGACAGGAAGAGACCCAGTACTTC.

This clonotype came up a few times. V usage is TRBV5-5 and J usage is TRBJ2-7, with D possibly being TRBD1 (5 bases). The CDR3 runs 16 residues. V was shortened by 2 bases and J by 0 bases, with 15 bases between the two germline ends. CDR1 and CDR2 (germline): SGHKS, YYEKEE (reference sequence). The CDR3 region has the DNA TGTGCCAGCAGCTTTAGGCCCACGGACACCTCCTACGAGCAGTACTTC. Translating gives CASSFRPTDTSYEQYF.

The chain has TRBV5-1 and TRBJ2-5; a weak D match, TRBD1 (6 bases). Trimming took 6 bases from V and 5 from J, leaving 23 bases between them. This CDR3 spans 16 amino acids. The germline V gene encodes CDR1 SGHRS and CDR2 YFSETQ. In nucleotides, the CDR3 is TGCGCCAGCACCTCAACAGGGACGCAACCTACGGAGACCCAGTACTTC. As protein: CASTSTGTQPTETQYF.

In this sample, this clonotype turned up once. The chain carries TRBV24-1 and TRBJ2-1; D is unresolved. Between the trimmed V and J ends, which lost 6 bases and 0 bases, there was a span of 11 bases. The CDR3 loop spans 15 amino acids. The germline CDR1 and CDR2 sequences are KGHDR and SFDVKD. CDR3 residues: CATSRSGNSYNEQFF. The DNA of the CDR3 is TGTGCCACCAGTCGGTCCGGAAACTCCTACAATGAGCAGTTCTTC.

The V call is TRBV12-3 or TRBV12-4, the J call TRBJ2-3; a possible D gene is TRBD1 (6 bases). The V end lost 6 bases, the J end lost 2 bases, and 9 bases lay between the germline ends. The CDR3 is 13 amino acids. The CDR3 here is CASRTGITDTQYF. In DNA form, the CDR3 reads TGTGCCAGCAGAACAGGGATCACAGATACGCAGTATTTT.

The genes are TRBV12-3 or TRBV12-4 and TRBJ1-3; D remains unclear. This CDR3 is 15 amino acids long. Trimming removed 4 bases from V and 4 bases from J, with 14 bases in between. The CDR3 loop is CASSSSNAGGNTIYF. Written as DNA, the CDR3 is TGTGCCAGCAGTTCCTCCAATGCGGGAGGAAACACCATATATTTT.

The V and J genes are TRBV7-8 and TRBJ2-7, with 8 bases aligning to TRBD1. CDR3 length equals 17 residues. Losses at the gene ends were 4 bases for V and 5 bases for J; bases not matched to a gene: 16. Germline V CDR1 and CDR2: SGHVS, FQNEAQ. The CDR3 is CASSSTRWGTGQNEQYF. The CDR3 coding sequence is TGTGCCAGCAGCTCAACCCGATGGGGGACAGGACAAAACGAGCAGTACTTC.

The chain recombines TRBV5-1 with TRBJ1-4; 8 nucleotides line up with TRBD1. V shed 4 bases and J 4 bases; nucleotides not matched to a gene: 12. The CDR3 extends over 17 amino acids. Germline V CDR1 and CDR2: SGHRS, YFSETQ. The chain's CDR3 is CASSHEPTGGYNEKLFF. Here the CDR3 DNA reads TGCGCCAGCAGCCACGAACCAACAGGGGGATATAATGAAAAACTGTTTTTT.

This rearrangement joins TRBV20-1 to TRBJ1-5, with D perhaps TRBD1 (5 bases). Germline V CDR1 and CDR2: DFQATT, SNEGSKA (reference sequence). The CDR3 runs to 13 residues. Trimming left V 4 bases short and J 10 bases short, with 17 bases between. The CDR3 sequence is CSAIGRDQGPQHF. The CDR3 DNA follows: TGCAGTGCTATCGGTAGGGACCAGGGACCCCAGCATTTT.

This chain joins TRBV4-3 and TRBJ2-7; 9 bases align to TRBD2. The length of the CDR3 is 13 residues. Germline V gene data show CDR1 as LGHNA and CDR2 as YSLEER. The V and J ends lost 5 bases and 5 bases, in that order; junction bases with no gene match: 4. The CDR3, as DNA: TGCGCCAGCAGCTTACGGACTAGCGACGAGCAGTACTTC. This sequence encodes CASSLRTSDEQYF.

This chain links TRBV15 with TRBJ2-5; 7 bases agree with TRBD1. Germline V lookup: CDR1 LNHNV, CDR2 YYDKDF (reference sequence). This CDR3 is built from 16 residues. V lost 3 bases and J lost 4; bases outside the gene matches: 11. This CDR3 reads CATSSLQGPLGETQYF. The CDR3 coding sequence is TGTGCCACCAGCAGCCTACAGGGGCCCCTGGGAGAGACCCAGTACTTC.

This clonotype came up a few times. This chain uses TRBV7-2 with TRBJ2-3; D gene uncertain. CDR3 length equals 14 residues. Germline-derived CDR1 and CDR2 are SGHTA and FQGNSA. V was cut by 5 bases and J by 2 bases, with 11 bases left in between. The CDR3 nucleotides read TGTGCCAGCAGCCTCGGACCTATCACAGATACGCAGTATTTT. Translated: CASSLGPITDTQYF.

The V gene is TRBV9, the J gene TRBJ2-3; 10 nucleotides line up with TRBD2. Trimming at V came to 0 bases and at J to 4 bases, leaving 8 bases not matched to a gene. Germline CDR1 is SGDLS and CDR2 is YYNGEE. The CDR3 length is 17 residues. The CDR3 loop reads CASSVGPSGSSSDTQYF. The CDR3 region has the DNA TGTGCCAGCAGCGTAGGCCCTAGCGGGAGTAGCTCAGATACGCAGTATTTT.

This clonotype has only a few counts. The chain uses TRBV18 and TRBJ2-7; tentatively, D is TRBD1 (5 bases). V lost 2 bases to trimming and J lost 1 base, with 12 bases between them. The germline V gene has CDR1 KGHSH and CDR2 LQKENI. The length of the CDR3 is 15 residues. This CDR3 reads CASSPLGQRSYEQYF. As DNA, the CDR3 is TGTGCCAGCTCACCATTGGGGCAGCGATCCTACGAGCAGTACTTC.

The rearrangement joins TRBV6-5 to TRBJ2-2, with D possibly being TRBD1 (5 bases). The CDR3 length is 14 residues. Trimming cost V 4 bases and J 5 bases, with 11 bases left between them. Germline lookup yields CDR1 MNHEY and CDR2 SVGAGI. For the CDR3, the DNA is TGTGCCAGCAGTTGGTCAGGGCAAACCGGGGAGCTGTTTTTT. Translated: CASSWSGQTGELFF.

This sequence joins TRBV6-1 and TRBJ2-1; TRBD2 matches 7 bases. The CDR3 consists of 16 residues. The germline V gene has CDR1 MNHNS and CDR2 SASEGT. V dropped 5 bases and J dropped 0; count of bases not matched to a gene: 7. CDR3 DNA sequence: TGTGCCAGCAGTACCCAACTAGCGCTCTCCTACAATGAGCAGTTCTTC. Its translation is CASSTQLALSYNEQFF.

On this clonotype itself: The junction does not match germline at one end; this may be a read error. V is TRBV11-2 and J is TRBJ2-3; 10 bases are shared with TRBD1. Germline lookup yields CDR1 SGHAT and CDR2 FQNNGV. The CDR3 is 17 amino acids. Written as DNA, the CDR3 is TGTGCCAGCAGCGCCACCTCCTGGGACAGGGGTGGAGATTCGCAGTATTTT. Protein: CASSATSWDRGGDSQYF. The variable domain in full, completed from reference TRBV11-2 and TRBJ2-3, reads EAGVAQSPRYKIIEKRQSVAFWCNPISGHATLYWYQQILGQGPKLLIQFQNNGVVDDSQLPKDRFSAERLKGVDSTLKIQPAKLEDSAVYLCASSATSWDRGGDSQYFGPGTRLTVL.

There are a few counts of this clonotype. The chain recombines TRBV12-3 or TRBV12-4 with TRBJ1-1; 12 bases map to TRBD1. This CDR3 contains 17 residues. V was pared by 6 bases and J by 3 bases, with 11 bases of the junction left unmatched. This CDR3 is CASRGPGQGAVDTEAFF. The CDR3 DNA follows: TGTGCCAGCAGGGGGCCGGGACAGGGGGCGGTCGACACTGAAGCTTTCTTT.

The chain links TRBV12-3 or TRBV12-4 to TRBJ2-2; 8 bases line up with TRBD2. Trimming removed 5 bases from V and 1 base from J; junction bases left unmatched: 9. This CDR3 is built from 17 residues. The CDR3 region has the DNA TGTGCCAGCAGTACGAAGCGGGGGAGCGTGAACACCGGGGAGCTGTTTTTT. The encoded protein is CASSTKRGSVNTGELFF.

This chain links TRBV10-3 with TRBJ2-5; maybe TRBD2 (6 bases). Germline CDR1 and CDR2: ENHRY and SYGVKD. The CDR3 is 16 residues long. Deletions cut 4 bases from V and 3 bases from J, with 18 bases between. Here the CDR3 reads CAISAPLGAGKETQYF. CDR3 nucleotides: TGTGCCATCAGTGCCCCCTTGGGAGCGGGTAAAGAGACCCAGTACTTC.